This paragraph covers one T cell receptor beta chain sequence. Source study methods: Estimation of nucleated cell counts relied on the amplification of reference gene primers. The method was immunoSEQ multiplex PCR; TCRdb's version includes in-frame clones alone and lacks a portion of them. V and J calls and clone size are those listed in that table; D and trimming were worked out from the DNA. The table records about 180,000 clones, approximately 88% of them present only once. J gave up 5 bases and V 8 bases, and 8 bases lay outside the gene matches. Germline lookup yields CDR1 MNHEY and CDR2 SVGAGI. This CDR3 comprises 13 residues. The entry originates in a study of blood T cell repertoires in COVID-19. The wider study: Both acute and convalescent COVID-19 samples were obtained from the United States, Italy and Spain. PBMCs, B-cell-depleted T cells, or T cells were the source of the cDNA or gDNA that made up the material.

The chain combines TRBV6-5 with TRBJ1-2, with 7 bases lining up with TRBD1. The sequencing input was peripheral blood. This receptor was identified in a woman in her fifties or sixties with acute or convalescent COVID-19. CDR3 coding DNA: TGTGCCAGCCGTTTACAGGGGCAGTATGGCTACACCTTC. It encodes CASRLQGQYGYTF.